This note documents a single T cell receptor beta chain sequence. These data come from a study of CD8 T cells in ankylosing spondylitis. Between the trimmed V and J ends, which lost 7 bases and 1 base, there was a span of 13 bases. In germline, CDR1 is MGHRA, CDR2 YSYEKL. The CDR3 has 14 residues. One entry per CDR3 protein results from TCRdb running MiXCR on the 5' RACE reads. The sample lists fewer than 35,000 distinct CDR3 sequences, more than 30% seen once, with 45% in the top ten. The specimen sequenced was synovial fluid, either unsorted or a sorted T cell fraction (not recorded which). V usage is TRBV4-1 and J usage is TRBJ1-1; tentative D call: TRBD1 (5 bases). The sequence was collected from a male donor with ankylosing spondylitis. CDR3 loop: CASTRTDKNTEAFF. The CDR3 DNA reads TGCGCCAGCACCCGGACGGACAAGAACACTGAAGCTTTCTTT.